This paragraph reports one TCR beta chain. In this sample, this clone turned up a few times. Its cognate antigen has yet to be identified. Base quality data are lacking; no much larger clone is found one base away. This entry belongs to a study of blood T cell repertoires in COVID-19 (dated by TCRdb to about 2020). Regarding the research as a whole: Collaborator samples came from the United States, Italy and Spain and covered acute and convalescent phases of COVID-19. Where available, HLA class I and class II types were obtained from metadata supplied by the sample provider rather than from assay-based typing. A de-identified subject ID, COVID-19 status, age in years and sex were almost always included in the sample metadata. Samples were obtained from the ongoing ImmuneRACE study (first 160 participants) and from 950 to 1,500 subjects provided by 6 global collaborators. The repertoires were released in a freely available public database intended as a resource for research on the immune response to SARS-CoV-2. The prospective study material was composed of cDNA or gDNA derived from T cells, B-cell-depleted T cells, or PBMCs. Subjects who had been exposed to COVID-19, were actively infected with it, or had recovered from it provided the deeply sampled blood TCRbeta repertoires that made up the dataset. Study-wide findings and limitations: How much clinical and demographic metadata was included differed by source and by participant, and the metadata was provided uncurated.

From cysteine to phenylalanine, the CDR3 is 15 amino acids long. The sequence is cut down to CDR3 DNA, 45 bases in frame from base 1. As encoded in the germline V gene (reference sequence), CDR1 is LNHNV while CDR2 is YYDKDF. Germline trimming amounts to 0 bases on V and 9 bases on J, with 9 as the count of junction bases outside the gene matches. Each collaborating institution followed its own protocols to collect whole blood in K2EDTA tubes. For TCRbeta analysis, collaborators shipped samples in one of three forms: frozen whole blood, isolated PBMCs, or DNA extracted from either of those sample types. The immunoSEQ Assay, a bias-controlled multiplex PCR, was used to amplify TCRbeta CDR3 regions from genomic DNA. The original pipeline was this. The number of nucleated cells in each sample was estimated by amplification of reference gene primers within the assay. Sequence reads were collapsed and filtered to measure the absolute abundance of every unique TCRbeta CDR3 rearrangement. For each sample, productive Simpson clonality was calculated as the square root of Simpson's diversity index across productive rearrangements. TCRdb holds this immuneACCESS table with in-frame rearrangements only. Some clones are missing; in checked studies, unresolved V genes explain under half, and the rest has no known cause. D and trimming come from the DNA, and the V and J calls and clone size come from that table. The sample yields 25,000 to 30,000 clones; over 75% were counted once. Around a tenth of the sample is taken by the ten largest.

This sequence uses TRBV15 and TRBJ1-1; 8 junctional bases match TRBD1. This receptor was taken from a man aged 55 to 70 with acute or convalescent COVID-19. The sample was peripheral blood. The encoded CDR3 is CATSRDRTGGSKAFF. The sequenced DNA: TGTGCCACCAGCAGAGATCGAACAGGGGGGTCAAAAGCTTTCTTT.